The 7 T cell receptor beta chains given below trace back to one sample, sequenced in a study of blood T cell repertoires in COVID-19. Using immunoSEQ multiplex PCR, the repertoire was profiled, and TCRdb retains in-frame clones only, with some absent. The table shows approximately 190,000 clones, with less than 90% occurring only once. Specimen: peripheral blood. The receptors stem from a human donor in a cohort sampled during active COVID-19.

CDR3 sequence: CASRPSLVNTEAFF. As DNA, the CDR3 is TGTGCCAGCAGGCCAAGCTTGGTGAACACTGAAGCTTTCTTT. The J gene is TRBJ1-1, the V gene TRBV3-1 (or the pseudogene TRBV3-2); D unclear. This CDR3 comprises 14 residues. Germline loops: CDR1 LGHDT, CDR2 YNNKEL (reference sequence). V dropped 6 bases and J dropped 0 bases, with 11 bases sitting between them.

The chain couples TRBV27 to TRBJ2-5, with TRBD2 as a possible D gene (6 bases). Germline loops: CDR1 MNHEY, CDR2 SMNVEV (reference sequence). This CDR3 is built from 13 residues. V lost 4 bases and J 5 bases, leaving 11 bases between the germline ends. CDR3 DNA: TGTGCCAGCAGTTCGGGGGTGGGGGAGACCCAGTACTTC. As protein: CASSSGVGETQYF.

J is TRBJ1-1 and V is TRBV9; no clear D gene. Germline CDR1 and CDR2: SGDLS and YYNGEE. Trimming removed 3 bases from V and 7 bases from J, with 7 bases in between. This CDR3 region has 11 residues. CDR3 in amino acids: CASSGADEAFF. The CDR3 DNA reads TGTGCCAGCAGCGGAGCGGATGAAGCTTTCTTT.

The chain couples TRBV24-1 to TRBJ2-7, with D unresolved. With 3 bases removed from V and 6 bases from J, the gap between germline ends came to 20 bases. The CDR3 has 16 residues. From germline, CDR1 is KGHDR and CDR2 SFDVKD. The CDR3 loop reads CATSDPNGLLWSEQYF. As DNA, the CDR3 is TGTGCCACCAGTGATCCCAACGGCCTCCTGTGGAGCGAGCAGTACTTC.

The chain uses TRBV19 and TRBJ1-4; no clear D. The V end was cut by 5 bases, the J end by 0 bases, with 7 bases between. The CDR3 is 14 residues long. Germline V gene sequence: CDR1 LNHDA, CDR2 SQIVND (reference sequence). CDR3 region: CASSPQATNEKLFF. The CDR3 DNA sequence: TGTGCCAGTAGTCCTCAGGCAACTAATGAAAAACTGTTTTTT.

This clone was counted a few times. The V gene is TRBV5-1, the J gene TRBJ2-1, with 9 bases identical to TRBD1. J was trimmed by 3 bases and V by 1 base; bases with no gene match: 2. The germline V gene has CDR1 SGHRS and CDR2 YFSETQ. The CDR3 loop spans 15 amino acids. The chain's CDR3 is CASSLSGQGYNEQFF. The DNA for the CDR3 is TGCGCCAGCAGCTTGTCGGGACAGGGCTACAATGAGCAGTTCTTC. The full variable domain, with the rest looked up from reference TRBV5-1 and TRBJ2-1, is KAGVTQTPRYLIKTRGQQVTLSCSPISGHRSVSWYQQTPGQGLQFLFEYFSETQRNKGNFPGRFSGRQFSNSRSEMNVSTLELGDSALYLCASSLSGQGYNEQFFGPGTRLTVL.

The CDR3 nucleotides read TGTGCCAGCAGTGCGCAGGGAAGAGCTTTCTTT. Translating it yields CASSAQGRAFF. This chain joins TRBV25-1 and TRBJ1-1, with a tentative D call TRBD1 (5 bases). Germline V lookup: CDR1 MGHDK, CDR2 SYGVNS. With 4 bases removed from V and 10 bases from J, the gap between germline ends came to 10 bases. CDR3 length equals 11 residues.